This T cell receptor (beta chain) comes out of a study of blood T cell repertoires in COVID-19. Overall study context: Samples of COVID-19 (acute and convalescent) were obtained from the United States, Italy and Spain. In each case, the material was cDNA or gDNA derived from T cells, B-cell-depleted T cells, or PBMCs.

Seattle's cohort entered during active infection and was followed longitudinally. The ends were cut back, 8 bases at V and 2 bases at J, with 16 bases in the middle. Germline CDR1 MNHEY, CDR2 SMNVEV (reference sequence). The CDR3 has 15 amino acids. The authors' processing: For nucleated cells, counts were estimated from reference gene primer amplification. The table came from immunoSEQ multiplex PCR; TCRdb's copy has only in-frame clones and leaves some out. That table supplies the V and J calls and clone size; D and trimming were determined from the DNA. The table includes under 350,000 clones, roughly 90% detected once.

The genes are TRBV27 and TRBJ1-3, with a weak D call TRBD1 (6 bases). The source material was peripheral blood. The receptor was derived from a woman aged 25 to 39 with COVID-19, enrolled during active disease. The CDR3 reads CASRGGGFAGNTIYF. The CDR3 DNA reads TGTGCCAGCCGAGGGGGGGGTTTCGCTGGAAACACCATATATTTT.